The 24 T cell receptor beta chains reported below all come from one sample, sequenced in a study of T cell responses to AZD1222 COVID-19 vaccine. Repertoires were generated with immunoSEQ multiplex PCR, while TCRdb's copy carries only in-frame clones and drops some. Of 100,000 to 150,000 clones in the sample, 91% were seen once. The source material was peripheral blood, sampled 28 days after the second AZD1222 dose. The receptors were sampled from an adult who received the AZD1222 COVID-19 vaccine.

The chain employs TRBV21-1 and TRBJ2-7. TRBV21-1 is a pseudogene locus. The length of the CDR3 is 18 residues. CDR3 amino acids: CASSKGRWPRRARKEQYV. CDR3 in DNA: TGTGCCAGCAGCAAAGGACGATGGCCCCGAAGGGCGCGGAAAGAGCAGTACGTC.

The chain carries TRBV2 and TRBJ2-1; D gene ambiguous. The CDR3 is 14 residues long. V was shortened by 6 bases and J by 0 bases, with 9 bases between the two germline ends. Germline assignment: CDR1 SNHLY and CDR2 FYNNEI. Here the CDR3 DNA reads TGTGCCAGCAGCGGATCAAGCTCCTACAATGAGCAGTTCTTC. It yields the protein CASSGSSSYNEQFF.

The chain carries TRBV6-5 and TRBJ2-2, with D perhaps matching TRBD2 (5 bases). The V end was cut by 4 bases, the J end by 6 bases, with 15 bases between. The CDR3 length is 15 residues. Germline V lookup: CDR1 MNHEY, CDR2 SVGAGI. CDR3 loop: CASSSKTRAAGELFF. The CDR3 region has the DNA TGTGCCAGCAGTTCCAAGACGAGGGCGGCCGGGGAGCTGTTTTTT.

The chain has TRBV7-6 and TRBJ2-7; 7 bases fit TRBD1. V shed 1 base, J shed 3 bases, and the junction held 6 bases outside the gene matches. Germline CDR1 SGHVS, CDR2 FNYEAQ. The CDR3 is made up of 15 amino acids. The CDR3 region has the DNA TGTGCCAGCAGCTTAGGTCCCGGGACAGTCTACGAGCAGTACTTC. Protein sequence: CASSLGPGTVYEQYF. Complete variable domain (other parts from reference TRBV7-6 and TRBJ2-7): GAGVSQSPRYKVTKRGQDVALRCDPISGHVSLYWYRQALGQGPEFLTYFNYEAQQDKSGLPNDRFSAERPEGSISTLTIQRTEQRDSAMYRCASSLGPGTVYEQYFGPGTRLTVT.

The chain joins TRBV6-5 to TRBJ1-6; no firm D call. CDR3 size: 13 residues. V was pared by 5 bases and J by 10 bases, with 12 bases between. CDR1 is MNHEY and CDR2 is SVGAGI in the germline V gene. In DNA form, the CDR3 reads TGTGCCAGCAGTACCCCCCGTGGCTCACCCCTCCACTTT. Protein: CASSTPRGSPLHF.

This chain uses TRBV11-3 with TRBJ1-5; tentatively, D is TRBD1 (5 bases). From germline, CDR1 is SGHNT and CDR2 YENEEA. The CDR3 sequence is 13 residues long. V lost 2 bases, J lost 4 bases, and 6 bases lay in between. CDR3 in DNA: TGTGCCAGCAGCTTATCAGGGAATCAGCCCCAGCATTTT. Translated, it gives CASSLSGNQPQHF.

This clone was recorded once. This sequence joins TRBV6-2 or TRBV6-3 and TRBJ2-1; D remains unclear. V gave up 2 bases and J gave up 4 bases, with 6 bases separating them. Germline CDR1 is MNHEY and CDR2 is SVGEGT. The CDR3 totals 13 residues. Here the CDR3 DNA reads TGTGCCAGCAGTTACCCCTCTTACAATGAGCAGTTCTTC. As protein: CASSYPSYNEQFF.

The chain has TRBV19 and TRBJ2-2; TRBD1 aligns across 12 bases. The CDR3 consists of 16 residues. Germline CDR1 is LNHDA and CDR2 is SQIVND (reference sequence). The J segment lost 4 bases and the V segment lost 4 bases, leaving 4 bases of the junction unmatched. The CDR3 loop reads CASSKGTGGVTGELFF. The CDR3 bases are TGTGCCAGTAGTAAGGGGACAGGGGGCGTCACCGGGGAGCTGTTTTTT.

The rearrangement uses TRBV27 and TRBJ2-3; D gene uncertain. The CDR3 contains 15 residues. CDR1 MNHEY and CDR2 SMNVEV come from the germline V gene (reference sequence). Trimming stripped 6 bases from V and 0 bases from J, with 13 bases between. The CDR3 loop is CASSPRVTSTDTQYF. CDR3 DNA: TGTGCCAGCAGCCCCAGAGTGACTAGCACAGATACGCAGTATTTT.

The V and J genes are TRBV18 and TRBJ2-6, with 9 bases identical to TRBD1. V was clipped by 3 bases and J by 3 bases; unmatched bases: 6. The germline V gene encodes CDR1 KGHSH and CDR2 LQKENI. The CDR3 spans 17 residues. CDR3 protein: CASSPQTGGSGANVLTF. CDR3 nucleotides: TGTGCCAGCTCACCGCAGACAGGGGGTAGTGGGGCCAACGTCCTGACTTTC.

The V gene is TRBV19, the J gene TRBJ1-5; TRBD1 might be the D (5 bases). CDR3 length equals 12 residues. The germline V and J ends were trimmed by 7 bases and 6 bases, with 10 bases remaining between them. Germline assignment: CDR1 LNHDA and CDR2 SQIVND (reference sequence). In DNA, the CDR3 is TGTGCCAGTACCCTCGGGGGTCAGCCCCAGCATTTT. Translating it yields CASTLGGQPQHF.

CDR3 loop: CASSEEFLGREKLFF. The CDR3 nucleotides are TGTGCCAGCAGTGAAGAATTCTTGGGTAGGGAAAAACTGTTTTTT. This chain links TRBV6-1 with TRBJ1-4; D unresolved. Germline-derived CDR1 and CDR2 are MNHNS and SASEGT. CDR3 size: 15 residues. Trimming pared 1 base from V and 8 bases from J, leaving 14 bases between.

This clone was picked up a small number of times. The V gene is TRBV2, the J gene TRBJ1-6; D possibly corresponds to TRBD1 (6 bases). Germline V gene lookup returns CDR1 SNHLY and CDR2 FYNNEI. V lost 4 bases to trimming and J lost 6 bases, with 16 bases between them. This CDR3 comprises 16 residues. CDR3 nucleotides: TGTGCCAGCAGTGCGCAGGGGCGCGGAGGTAATTCACCCCTCCACTTT. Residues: CASSAQGRGGNSPLHF.

The CDR3 region has the DNA TGTGCCAGCAGTGAAGCGCCCCCAGGGACTCAGCCCCAGCATTTT. Protein: CASSEAPPGTQPQHF. J is TRBJ1-5 and V is TRBV2, with a possible D match to TRBD1 (5 bases). This CDR3 is built from 15 residues. The V gene's germline CDR1 is SNHLY and CDR2 FYNNEI. Trimming left V 0 bases short and J 6 bases short, with 12 bases between. Based on the CDR3 plus reference TRBV2 and TRBJ1-5, the full variable domain is EPEVTQTPSHQVTQMGQEVILRCVPISNHLYFYWYRQILGQKVEFLVSFYNNEISEKSEIFDDQFSVERPDGSNFTLKIRSTKLEDSAMYFCASSEAPPGTQPQHFGDGTRLSIL.

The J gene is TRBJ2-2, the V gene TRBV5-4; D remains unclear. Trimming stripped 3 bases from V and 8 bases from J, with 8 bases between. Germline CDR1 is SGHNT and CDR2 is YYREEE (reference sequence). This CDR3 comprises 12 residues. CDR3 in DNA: TGTGCCAGCAGCTATGAGGCTGGGGAGCTGTTTTTT. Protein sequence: CASSYEAGELFF.

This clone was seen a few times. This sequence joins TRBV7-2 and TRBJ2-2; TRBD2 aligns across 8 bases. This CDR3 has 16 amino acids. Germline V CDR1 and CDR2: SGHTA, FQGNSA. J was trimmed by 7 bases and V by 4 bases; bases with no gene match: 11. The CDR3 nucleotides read TGTGCCAGCAGCTCCTCAGCGGGAGTCGGTGGCGGGGAGCTGTTTTTT. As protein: CASSSSAGVGGGELFF.

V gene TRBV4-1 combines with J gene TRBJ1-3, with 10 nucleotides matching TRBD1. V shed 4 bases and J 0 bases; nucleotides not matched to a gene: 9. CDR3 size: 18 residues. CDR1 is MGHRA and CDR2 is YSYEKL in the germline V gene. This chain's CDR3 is CASSRIRTGGNSGNTIYF. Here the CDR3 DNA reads TGCGCCAGCAGCCGAATCCGGACAGGGGGGAACTCTGGAAACACCATATATTTT.

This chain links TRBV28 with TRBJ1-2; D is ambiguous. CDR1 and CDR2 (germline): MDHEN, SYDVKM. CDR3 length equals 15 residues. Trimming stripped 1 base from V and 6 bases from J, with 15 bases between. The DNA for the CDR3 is TGTGCCAGCAGTTTATTTGGCGGACCGGGCGATGGCTACACCTTC. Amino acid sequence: CASSLFGGPGDGYTF.

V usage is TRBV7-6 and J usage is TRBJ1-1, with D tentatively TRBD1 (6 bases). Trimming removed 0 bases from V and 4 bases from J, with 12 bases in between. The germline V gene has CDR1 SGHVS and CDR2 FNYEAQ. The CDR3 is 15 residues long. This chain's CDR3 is CASSLAARGGTEAFF. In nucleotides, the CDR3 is TGTGCCAGCAGCTTAGCTGCCAGGGGAGGCACTGAAGCTTTCTTT.

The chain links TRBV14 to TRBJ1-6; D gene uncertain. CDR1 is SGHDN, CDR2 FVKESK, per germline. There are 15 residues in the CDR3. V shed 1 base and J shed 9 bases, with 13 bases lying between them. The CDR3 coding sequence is TGTGCCAGCAGCCAAGTTGCGACGGCGCTTTCACCCCTCCACTTT. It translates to CASSQVATALSPLHF.

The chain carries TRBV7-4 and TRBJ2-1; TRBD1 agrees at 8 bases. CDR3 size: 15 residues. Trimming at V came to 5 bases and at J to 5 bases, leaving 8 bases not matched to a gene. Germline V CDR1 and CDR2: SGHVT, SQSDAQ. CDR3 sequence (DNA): TGTGCCAGCAGCCCCTGGACAGGGCCCAACAATGAGCAGTTCTTC. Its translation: CASSPWTGPNNEQFF.

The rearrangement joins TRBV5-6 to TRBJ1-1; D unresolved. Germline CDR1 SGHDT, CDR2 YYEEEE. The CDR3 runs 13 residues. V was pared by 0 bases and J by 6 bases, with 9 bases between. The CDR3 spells CASSLDDAAEAFF. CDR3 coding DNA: TGTGCCAGCAGCTTGGACGATGCGGCTGAAGCTTTCTTT.

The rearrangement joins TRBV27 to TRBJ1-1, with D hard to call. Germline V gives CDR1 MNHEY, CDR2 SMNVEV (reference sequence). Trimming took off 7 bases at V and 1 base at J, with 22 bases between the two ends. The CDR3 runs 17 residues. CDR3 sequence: CASTGRGLEGPNTEAFF. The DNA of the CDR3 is TGTGCCAGCACCGGCCGGGGTTTGGAAGGGCCGAACACTGAAGCTTTCTTT.

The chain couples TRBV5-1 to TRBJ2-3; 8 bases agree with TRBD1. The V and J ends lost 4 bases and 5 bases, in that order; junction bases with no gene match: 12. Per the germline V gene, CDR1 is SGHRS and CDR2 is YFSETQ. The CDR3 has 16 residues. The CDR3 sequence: CASSRTGQGAIDTQYF. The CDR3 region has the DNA TGCGCCAGCAGCCGAACGGGGCAGGGGGCGATAGATACGCAGTATTTT. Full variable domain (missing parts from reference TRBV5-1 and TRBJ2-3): KAGVTQTPRYLIKTRGQQVTLSCSPISGHRSVSWYQQTPGQGLQFLFEYFSETQRNKGNFPGRFSGRQFSNSRSEMNVSTLELGDSALYLCASSRTGQGAIDTQYFGPGTRLTVL.